What follows are 6 T cell receptor beta chains derived from one specimen sequenced in a study of OX40 agonist ivuxolimab in advanced cancers. The repertoire was sequenced with immunoSEQ multiplex PCR; TCRdb's copy has only in-frame clones and lacks some. The sample holds 70,000 to 90,000 clones; about 89% are singletons and the top ten take around 13%. This specimen was CD4+ or CD8+ T cells sorted from blood, taken in a trial of the OX40 agonist ivuxolimab. The source of these receptors is an adult with an advanced solid tumor such as melanoma, head and neck, liver or kidney cancer.

The chain recombines TRBV9 with TRBJ2-7; 7 nucleotides align to TRBD2. The J segment lost 1 base and the V segment lost 0 bases, leaving 10 bases of the junction unmatched. Germline V gene data show CDR1 as SGDLS and CDR2 as YYNGEE. This CDR3 contains 17 residues. Here the CDR3 DNA reads TGTGCCAGCAGCGTAGCTCCGGGCCAGCGGGAATCCTACGAGCAGTACTTC. Its protein product is CASSVAPGQRESYEQYF.

The V call is TRBV11-2, the J call TRBJ2-7; no firm D call. Germline V CDR1 and CDR2: SGHAT, FQNNGV. The CDR3 totals 13 residues. V was shortened by 1 base and J by 3 bases, with 7 bases between the two germline ends. The CDR3 DNA sequence: TGTGCCAGCAGCTTAGTAGCCCACTACGAGCAGTACTTC. It yields the protein CASSLVAHYEQYF.

The chain recombines TRBV18 with TRBJ2-5; D is ambiguous. The J call may be incorrect, as the DNA end agrees better with TRBJ2-7. The CDR3 runs 14 residues. Germline lookup yields CDR1 KGHSH and CDR2 LQKENI. CDR3 region: CASSPPAEPYEQYF. CDR3 nucleotide sequence: TGTGCCAGCTCACCACCGGCGGAGCCCTACGAGCAGTACTTC.

CDR3 DNA: TGTGCCAGCAGCAGAGCGGGACAGGGGATTTACGAGCAGTACTTC. This translates into CASSRAGQGIYEQYF. This chain connects TRBV2 to TRBJ2-7, with TRBD1 identical over 10 bases. V shed 6 bases, J shed 4 bases, and the junction held 9 bases outside the gene matches. This CDR3 is 15 amino acids long. Germline-derived CDR1 and CDR2 are SNHLY and FYNNEI.

The chain links TRBV9 to TRBJ1-3; D unresolved. V lost 3 bases and J lost 0, with 10 bases in between. The CDR3 runs to 15 residues. CDR1 is SGDLS and CDR2 is YYNGEE in the germline V gene. The chain's CDR3 is CASSALWGSGNTIYF. The DNA of the CDR3 is TGTGCCAGCAGCGCGCTGTGGGGCTCTGGAAACACCATATATTTT.

V is TRBV9 and J is TRBJ2-3, with 10 bases fitting TRBD2. Germline V gene data show CDR1 as SGDLS and CDR2 as YYNGEE. The J segment lost 4 bases and the V segment lost 2 bases, leaving 7 bases of the junction unmatched. The CDR3 consists of 16 residues. CDR3 DNA sequence: TGTGCCAGCAGCGTTTTCGGAGCGGGGGGGGCAGATACGCAGTATTTT. Translating gives CASSVFGAGGADTQYF.